The 10 T cell receptor beta chains given below trace back to one sample, sequenced in a study of identical twins. TCRdb fed the 5' RACE reads into MiXCR, producing one record per CDR3 protein. The profile shows about 480,000 distinct CDR3 sequences, 14% of them singletons. This sample also appeared in a second study, on yellow fever vaccine responses in identical twins.

Sequences were obtained from CD4+ T cells sorted from blood. These receptors were taken from a woman younger than 30 in good health.

The J gene is TRBJ2-3, the V gene TRBV29-1, with 13 positions matching TRBD2. Trimming removed 3 bases from V and 6 bases from J; junction bases left unmatched: 12. The germline CDR1 and CDR2 sequences are SQVTM and ANQGSEA. The CDR3 is made up of 17 amino acids. This CDR3 is CSVDRTLGLAGVDTQYF. Here the CDR3 DNA reads TGCAGCGTTGATCGAACCCTTGGACTAGCGGGAGTGGATACGCAGTATTTT.

The chain has TRBV7-9 and TRBJ1-3, with D possibly matching TRBD1 (6 bases). The germline V gene has CDR1 SEHNR and CDR2 FQNEAQ (reference sequence). V was pared by 5 bases and J by 7 bases, with 21 bases between. The CDR3 runs 16 residues. The CDR3 nucleotides read TGTGCCAGCAGCCGTGAAATTGGACAGTACGGGAACACCATATATTTT. Translating it yields CASSREIGQYGNTIYF.

This clonotype was observed many times. The chain combines TRBV12-3 or TRBV12-4 with TRBJ2-1, with 9 positions matching TRBD1. J gave up 14 bases and V 2 bases, and 19 bases lay outside the gene matches. The length of the CDR3 is 17 residues. The CDR3 is CASSLKSLGTPGQGKFF. In DNA, the CDR3 is TGTGCCAGCAGTTTAAAAAGCCTGGGGACGCCGGGACAGGGAAAGTTCTTC.

This rearrangement joins TRBV20-1 to TRBJ1-5; D might be TRBD1 (6 bases). Germline lookup yields CDR1 DFQATT and CDR2 SNEGSKA (reference sequence). The V and J ends lost 2 bases and 5 bases respectively, with 16 bases between them. The CDR3 runs 15 residues. This chain's CDR3 is CSARSMTGQYQPQHF. For the CDR3, the DNA is TGCAGTGCTAGATCCATGACAGGCCAATATCAGCCCCAGCATTTT.

The V and J genes are TRBV10-3 and TRBJ2-7; 7 bases map to TRBD2. V was clipped by 10 bases and J by 4 bases; unmatched bases: 10. In germline, CDR1 is ENHRY, CDR2 SYGVKD. The CDR3 is 13 amino acids. The CDR3 spells CATSTGGTYEQYF. In DNA, the CDR3 is TGTGCCACCTCGACCGGGGGGACGTACGAGCAGTACTTC.

At least ten counts were recorded for this clonotype. V usage is TRBV11-3 and J usage is TRBJ2-5; 7 nucleotides align to TRBD2. The ends lost 3 bases at V and 0 bases at J; junction bases unmatched: 1. Germline lookup yields CDR1 SGHNT and CDR2 YENEEA. This CDR3 spans 14 amino acids. The CDR3 DNA reads as TGTGCCAGCAGCTTGGGAGGGTACCAAGAGACCCAGTACTTC. Translated: CASSLGGYQETQYF.

The V and J genes are TRBV5-1 and TRBJ2-6, with a possible D match to TRBD1 (6 bases). In germline, CDR1 is SGHRS, CDR2 YFSETQ. The CDR3 has 16 amino acids. V dropped 2 bases and J dropped 2 bases, with 11 bases sitting between them. Written as DNA, the CDR3 is TGCGCCAGCAGCTTTGCTGAGGGGGCTGGGGCCAACGTCCTGACTTTC. Translated, it gives CASSFAEGAGANVLTF.

This clonotype showed up many times. The chain joins TRBV5-1 to TRBJ2-3; TRBD2 agrees at 9 bases. J was trimmed by 5 bases and V by 2 bases; bases with no gene match: 9. CDR1 and CDR2 (germline): SGHRS, YFSETQ. CDR3 length: 16 residues. The DNA of the CDR3 is TGCGCCAGCAGCTTCCTGCCTAGCGGGGTTGGAGATACGCAGTATTTT. Its protein is CASSFLPSGVGDTQYF. Full variable domain (missing parts from reference TRBV5-1 and TRBJ2-3): KAGVTQTPRYLIKTRGQQVTLSCSPISGHRSVSWYQQTPGQGLQFLFEYFSETQRNKGNFPGRFSGRQFSNSRSEMNVSTLELGDSALYLCASSFLPSGVGDTQYFGPGTRLTVL.

This clonotype was detected only a few times. The V call is TRBV7-9, the J call TRBJ1-4; D not certain. The V and J ends lost 2 bases and 7 bases respectively, with 8 bases between them. Germline V CDR1 and CDR2: SEHNR, FQNEAQ (reference sequence). The CDR3 loop spans 13 amino acids. The CDR3 loop reads CASSLMSGEKLFF. CDR3 nucleotide sequence: TGTGCCAGCAGCTTAATGTCGGGTGAAAAACTGTTTTTT.

This chain's CDR3 is CASSNPDTLRTQYF. The CDR3 bases are TGTGCCAGCAGCAACCCGGACACGCTCCGAACGCAGTATTTT. The chain carries TRBV6-2 or TRBV6-3 and TRBJ2-3; D might be TRBD1 (5 bases). CDR1 is MNHEY and CDR2 is SVGEGT in the germline V gene. This CDR3 has 14 residues. The germline V and J ends were trimmed by 6 bases and 9 bases, with 19 bases remaining between them.